Detailed here is one T cell receptor beta chain. The germline V and J ends were trimmed by 7 bases and 0 bases, with 10 bases remaining between them. The CDR3 covers 14 residues. Germline V gene sequence: CDR1 LNHDA, CDR2 SQIVND (reference sequence). This record comes from a study of blood T cell repertoires in COVID-19. Study at large: Both acute and convalescent COVID-19 samples were obtained from the United States, Italy and Spain.

Generated by immunoSEQ multiplex PCR, the TCRdb table keeps only in-frame clones and is missing some. The table records nearly 110,000 clones, under 90% of them present only once. The specimen was peripheral blood. The origin of this receptor is a woman aged 60 to 75 with acute or convalescent COVID-19. The chain carries TRBV19 and TRBJ1-3; TRBD1 is a possible D gene (5 bases). The CDR3 region has the DNA TGTGCCAGTACCTCAGGGTACTCTGGAAACACCATATATTTT. Translation: CASTSGYSGNTIYF. Filled out from reference TRBV19 and TRBJ1-3, the complete variable domain reads DGGITQSPKYLFRKEGQNVTLSCEQNLNHDAMYWYRQDPGQGLRLIYYSQIVNDFQKGDIAEGYSVSREKKESFPLTVTSAQKNPTAFYLCASTSGYSGNTIYFGEGSWLTVV.